The entry that follows covers one TCR beta chain sequence. This record belongs to a study of blood T cell repertoires in COVID-19. Across the whole study: From T cells, B-cell-depleted T cells, or PBMCs came the material, which was cDNA or gDNA.

There are 19 residues in the CDR3. Per germline, CDR1 MNHEY and CDR2 SMNVEV (reference sequence). V was clipped by 2 bases and J by 6 bases; unmatched bases: 14. TCRdb's table, derived via immunoSEQ multiplex PCR, lists solely in-frame clones and lacks some. The data hold some 210,000 clones, with around 89% observed a single time. The sequenced material came from peripheral blood. This TCR derives from a woman aged 40-49 years with acute or convalescent COVID-19. The chain joins TRBV27 to TRBJ1-5; 12 nucleotides match TRBD1. The DNA of the CDR3 is TGTGCCAGCAGTTTACTAACCGGCCCGGGACAGGGGGCGATTCAGCCCCAGCATTTT. This gives the protein CASSLLTGPGQGAIQPQHF.